This is a list of T cell receptor beta chains from one sample in a study of neurological immune-mediated disorders. TCRdb independently ran MiXCR on the 5' RACE reads; one entry per CDR3 protein. The sample includes 40,000 or so distinct CDR3 sequences, around 3.1% seen only once; the top ten take more than 7.5%. Sequenced sample: PBMCs. The receptors were sampled from a woman aged 55-69 years with multiple sclerosis. Both conserved end residues are part of each CDR3. D genes are given only for firm matches. The size entry is marked missing in some rows and otherwise reads once, few, many or a size class.

TRBV5-1	-	TRBJ1-1	-	CASSAMDIRNTEAFF	TGCGCCAGCAGCGCAATGGACATCCGGAACACTGAAGCTTTCTTT
TRBV11-2	many	TRBJ2-2	-	CASSFLSGAGELFF	TGTGCCAGCAGCTTCTTAAGTGGGGCCGGGGAGCTGTTTTTT
TRBV18	many	TRBJ1-2	-	CASSPLPGGKTNYGYTF	TGTGCCAGCTCACCCCTTCCTGGGGGGAAGACTAACTATGGCTACACCTTC
TRBV20-1	many	TRBJ1-6	-	CSASGGGNSPLHF	TGCAGTGCTAGTGGGGGAGGTAATTCACCCCTCCACTTT
TRBV12-3/TRBV12-4	many	TRBJ1-2	-	CASRSTVNYGYTF	TGTGCCAGCAGATCGACAGTCAACTATGGCTACACCTTC
TRBV20-1	many	TRBJ2-4	TRBD2	CSVGLAGGSRPKNIQYF	TGCAGTGTTGGACTAGCGGGGGGTTCCAGACCCAAAAACATTCAGTACTTC
TRBV20-1	many	TRBJ2-1	-	CSARGGGQSYNEQFF	TGCAGTGCTAGGGGCGGGGGCCAATCCTACAATGAGCAGTTCTTC
TRBV7-8	many	TRBJ2-2	TRBD2	CASSLAASGGAGDTGELFF	TGTGCCAGCAGCTTAGCGGCTAGCGGGGGGGCGGGAGACACCGGGGAGCTGTTTTTT
TRBV10-3	-	TRBJ1-1	TRBD1	CAIRDYGTDAAFF	TGTGCAATCAGGGATTACGGGACAGATGCAGCTTTCTTT
TRBV20-1	many	TRBJ1-6	-	CSARGGVMSPLHF	TGCAGTGCTAGAGGGGGGGTGATGTCACCCCTCCACTTT
TRBV7-9	many	TRBJ2-7	TRBD1	CASSSLGTAADEQYF	TGTGCCAGCAGCTCACTCGGGACAGCCGCGGACGAGCAGTACTTC
TRBV5-1	many	TRBJ2-3	-	CASSLALVESTDTQYF	TGCGCCAGCAGCTTGGCTTTAGTGGAAAGCACAGATACGCAGTATTTT
TRBV12-3/TRBV12-4	many	TRBJ1-5	-	CASSTARAGNQPQHF	TGTGCCAGCAGCACAGCGCGCGCGGGCAATCAGCCCCAGCATTTT
TRBV28	many	TRBJ1-1	TRBD1	CASRRDRNTEAFF	TGTGCCAGCAGACGGGACAGGAACACTGAAGCTTTCTTT
TRBV18	many	TRBJ1-5	-	CASSPGLESNQPQHF	TGTGCCAGCTCACCAGGTTTAGAGAGCAATCAGCCCCAGCATTTT
TRBV15	many	TRBJ2-6	-	CATSAGGPGANVLTF	TGTGCCACCAGCGCTGGGGGGCCTGGGGCCAACGTCCTGACTTTC
TRBV5-1	many	TRBJ2-7	TRBD1	CASSLGPLDRVNEQYF	TGCGCCAGCAGCTTGGGCCCCTTGGACAGGGTCAACGAGCAGTACTTC
TRBV29-1	many	TRBJ2-7	-	CSVDEWGEQYF	TGCAGCGTTGATGAATGGGGAGAGCAGTACTTC
TRBV20-1	medium-sized	TRBJ2-3	TRBD2	CRGLAGDTDTQYF	TGCAGGGGCCTAGCGGGGGACACAGATACGCAGTATTTT
TRBV24-1	many	TRBJ2-1	-	CATSQRDEQFF	TGTGCCACCAGCCAGCGAGATGAGCAGTTCTTC